This TCR beta chain was profiled in a study of brain T cells in children with intractable seizures. General study results and limits: Pre-surgery blood may have been undersampled, hiding some clones. Patients' HCMV serostatus was unknown; virus specificity rests on CDR3 similarity alone.

Only cases whose brain tissue showed the highest T cell transcript signatures were sequenced. This CDR3 region has 15 residues. The germline CDR1 and CDR2 sequences are MGHDK and SYGVNS. Deletions cut 2 bases from V and 4 bases from J, with 12 bases between. TCRdb's table, derived via immunoSEQ multiplex PCR, lists solely in-frame clones and lacks some. The sample has about 64,000 clones, about 96% seen once. As concerns this clone: The antigen remains undetermined.

The TCR originated in a boy under two years old with focal cortical dysplasia and intractable seizures. This chain connects TRBV25-1 to TRBJ1-5; D gene unclear. Material: peripheral blood, obtained at surgery. DNA of the CDR3: TGTGCCAGCAGTGAAGGCGGGCATAGGAATCAGCCCCAGCATTTT. Amino acid sequence: CASSEGGHRNQPQHF.